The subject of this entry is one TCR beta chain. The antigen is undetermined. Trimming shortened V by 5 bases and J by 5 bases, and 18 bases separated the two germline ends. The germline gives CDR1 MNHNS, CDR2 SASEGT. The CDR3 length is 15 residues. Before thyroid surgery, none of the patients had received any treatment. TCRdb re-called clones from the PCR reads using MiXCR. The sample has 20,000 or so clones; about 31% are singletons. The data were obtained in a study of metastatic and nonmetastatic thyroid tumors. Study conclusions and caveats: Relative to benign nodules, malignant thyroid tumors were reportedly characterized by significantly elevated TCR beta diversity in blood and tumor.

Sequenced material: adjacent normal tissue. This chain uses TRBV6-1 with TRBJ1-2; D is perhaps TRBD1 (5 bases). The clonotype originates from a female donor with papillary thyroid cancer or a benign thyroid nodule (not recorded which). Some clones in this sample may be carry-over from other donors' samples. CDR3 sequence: CASSPLQGGLYGYTF. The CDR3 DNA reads TGTGCCAGCAGTCCGCTTCAGGGAGGGCTATATGGCTACACCTTC.